This T cell receptor (beta chain) was identified in a study of blood T cells in healthy people across ages. Findings of the study overall: With naive T cell percentage, TCR beta diversity showed a strong correlation.

Roughly 9.8 milliliters of peripheral blood were drawn from each donor. Through a sample-barcoded 5' primer and a J-beta primer mix, a second PCR was run for 7 to 11 cycles. TCRdb reanalysed the 5' RACE reads using MiXCR and keeps one entry per CDR3 protein. The sample includes about 940,000 distinct CDR3 sequences, about 44% of them seen just once. Many counts were recorded for this clonotype. The antigen is undetermined. Sequenced sample: blood. This clonotype was obtained from a man between 25 and 39 years old in good health.

The CDR3 spells CSVEGVAGKNEQFF. The CDR3 nucleotides are TGCAGCGTTGAAGGGGTGGCAGGGAAGAATGAGCAGTTCTTC. The chain couples TRBV29-1 to TRBJ2-1; D perhaps matches TRBD1 (5 bases). The CDR3 runs to 14 residues. Germline V gene sequence: CDR1 SQVTM, CDR2 ANQGSEA. Trimming removed 1 base at V and 7 bases at J, with 14 bases between.